The rows below give T cell receptor beta chains drawn from one sample of a study of OX40 agonist ivuxolimab in advanced cancers. Sequenced by immunoSEQ multiplex PCR; TCRdb stores in-frame clones only, minus some. The sample gives about 86,000 clones, 91% of which show up once; roughly 8.9% is in the top ten. The input for sequencing was CD4+ or CD8+ T cells sorted from blood, taken in a trial of the OX40 agonist ivuxolimab. These TCRs come from an adult with an advanced solid tumor such as melanoma, head and neck, liver or kidney cancer. CDR3s include the opening cysteine and the closing phenylalanine or tryptophan. Fields, in order: J gene, clone size, D gene, V gene, CDR3 DNA, CDR3 protein. A D gene is named only where the DNA matches it firmly. Some rows have no size entry. The others give once, few or many, or a class for an expanded clone.

TRBJ2-7 | . | TRBD1 | TRBV7-9 | TGTGCCAGCAGCTTGGGGGCCGGGACAGGAGCCTACGAGCAGTACTTC | CASSLGAGTGAYEQYF
TRBJ2-1 | . | TRBD1 | TRBV7-3 | TGTGCCAGCAGCTTAAGTCGGTCGACGGGACAGGGAGGGAATGAGCAGTTCTTC | CASSLSRSTGQGGNEQFF
TRBJ1-1 | . | . | TRBV29-1 | TGCAGCGTTGGCCCTGACGGCCTGAACACTGAAGCTTTCTTT | CSVGPDGLNTEAFF
TRBJ2-3 | . | . | TRBV7-9 | TGTGCCAGCAGCCCCTACAGAGCGGTAACAGATACGCAGTATTTT | CASSPYRAVTDTQYF
TRBJ1-2 | . | . | TRBV6-5 | TGTGCCAGCAGTTATCGCGCTGACAGTTACTATGGCTACACCTTC | CASSYRADSYYGYTF
TRBJ1-3 | . | . | TRBV5-1 | TGCGCCAGCAGCGAGCAGGGGTCCGGGTCTGGAAACACCATATATTTT | CASSEQGSGSGNTIYF
TRBJ2-7 | once | . | TRBV5-1 | TGCGCCAGCAGCTTCCCAGGGAGTAGCTCCTACGAGCAGTACTTC | CASSFPGSSSYEQYF
TRBJ2-5 | . | TRBD1 | TRBV7-9 | TGTGCCAGCAGCTTAGGGTCCTACAGGGGTAGGCAAGAGACCCAGTACTTC | CASSLGSYRGRQETQYF
TRBJ1-5 | . | . | TRBV19 | TGTGCCAGTAGTATGGTCCCCCGTGGGAATCAGCCCCAGCATTTT | CASSMVPRGNQPQHF
TRBJ2-7 | . | TRBD1 | TRBV29-1 | TGCAGCGTTGGGACAGGGGATTCCTACGAGCAGTACTTC | CSVGTGDSYEQYF
TRBJ1-1 | . | . | TRBV4-1 | TGCGCCAGCAGCCACCCGGGAGGGCTGTTCTCTGAAGCTTTCTTT | CASSHPGGLFSEAFF
TRBJ1-1 | . | . | TRBV20-1 | TGCAGTGCTAGAGGGGCTGAAGCTTTCTTT | CSARGAEAFF
TRBJ2-6 | . | TRBD1 | TRBV7-9 | TGTGCCAGCAGCACCCCAGGGGGCGCTGGGGCCAACGTCCTGACTTTC | CASSTPGGAGANVLTF
TRBJ2-7 | once | . | TRBV29-1 | TGCAGCGTTGATACCTCTACGGACGAGCAGTACTTC | CSVDTSTDEQYF
TRBJ2-7 | . | TRBD1 | TRBV29-1 | TGCAGCGTGCTCCGGGACAGATACGAGCAGTACTTC | CSVLRDRYEQYF
TRBJ2-5 | . | . | TRBV9 | TGTGCCAGCAGCGTAGGTGGGGGAGGGACCCAGTACTTC | CASSVGGGGTQYF
TRBJ1-5 | . | . | TRBV30 | TGTGCCTGGAGTGGGACAGCTAATCAGCCCCAGCATTTT | CAWSGTANQPQHF
TRBJ2-3 | once | . | TRBV4-2 | TGTGCCAGCAGCCAATCGCAGAATGAGTGGTCAGATACGCAGTATTTT | CASSQSQNEWSDTQYF
TRBJ2-7 | . | TRBD1 | TRBV7-9 | TGTGCCAGCAGCTTTAGGGACAGTGGGGCTTGGGAGCAGTACTTC | CASSFRDSGAWEQYF
TRBJ2-5 | . | . | TRBV5-4 | TGTGCCAGCAGCTGGGGGAGGGGGTACCAAGAGACCCAGTACTTC | CASSWGRGYQETQYF
TRBJ2-5 | . | . | TRBV2 | TGTGCCAGCAGACGCCGGGGGCCCCTGGGAGAGACCCAGTACTTC | CASRRRGPLGETQYF
TRBJ1-1 | . | . | TRBV11-2 | TGTGCCAGCATCAAAACGGCCGCCACTGAAGCTTTCTTT | CASIKTAATEAFF
TRBJ2-7 | . | . | TRBV30 | TGTGCCTGGGGAGGTGGCAGGAACCTCTACGAGCAGTACTTC | CAWGGGRNLYEQYF
TRBJ2-1 | . | . | TRBV2 | TGTGCCAGCGGGGGGGCTCTCAAGGGCAATGAGCAGTTCTTC | CASGGALKGNEQFF
TRBJ2-5 | few | TRBD2 | TRBV7-9 | TGTGCCAGCAGCCACGGGACTAGCGGGACTACCCAGTACTTC | CASSHGTSGTTQYF
TRBJ2-1 | . | TRBD1 | TRBV28 | TGTGCCAGCAGAATGCCGGGACAGACCAATGAGCAGTTCTTC | CASRMPGQTNEQFF
TRBJ2-1 | . | . | TRBV7-7 | TGTGCTAGCAGCCCCGAACCGGTGGGTCTACTTATACATGAGCAGTTCTTC | CASSPEPVGLLIHEQFF
TRBJ2-5 | . | . | TRBV6-1 | TGTGCCAGCAGTGGTACAGCGGAGACCCAGTACTTC | CASSGTAETQYF
TRBJ1-2 | . | . | TRBV19 | TGTGCCAGTTTGCAACAGGCCCCCCTGGGCTATGGCTACACCTTC | CASLQQAPLGYGYTF
TRBJ2-7 | . | . | TRBV7-8 | TGTGCCAGCACATCGGCGGACAGCTACTACGAGCAGTACTTC | CASTSADSYYEQYF
TRBJ1-2 | . | . | TRBV7-9 | TGTGCCAGCAAGCCCCCCCGGGAGGATAACTATGGCTACACCTTC | CASKPPREDNYGYTF
TRBJ2-1 | . | . | TRBV6-5 | TGTGCCAGCACCCCGCCTCGGGGGAATGAGCAGTTCTTC | CASTPPRGNEQFF
TRBJ2-7 | . | . | TRBV10-3 | TGTGCCATCACCAGAGAAGGGGCCTACGAGCAGTACTTC | CAITREGAYEQYF
TRBJ2-1 | . | TRBD1 | TRBV30 | TGTGCCTGGAGGAGGGGGCTTAACAATGAGCAGTTCTTC | CAWRRGLNNEQFF
TRBJ2-3 | . | . | TRBV4-2 | TGTGCCAGCAGCCAGGGGACTTCGGGGGCTACAGATACGCAGTATTTT | CASSQGTSGATDTQYF
TRBJ2-1 | . | . | TRBV27 | TGTGCCAGCAGTTTAGGACTTGAGCAGTTCTTC | CASSLGLEQFF
TRBJ2-3 | . | TRBD2 | TRBV4-1 | TGCGCCAGCAGCCAAGCCCCTAGCGGGAGCACAGATACGCAGTATTTT | CASSQAPSGSTDTQYF
TRBJ2-2 | . | TRBD2 | TRBV7-2 | TGTGCCAGCAGCCCGAAACCCGGGACTAGCGGGGAGAACACCGGGGAGCTGTTTTTT | CASSPKPGTSGENTGELFF
TRBJ2-4 | . | . | TRBV4-1 | TGCGCCAGCAGCCAAGTAAAACAGGTTCCGGACATTCAGTACTTC | CASSQVKQVPDIQYF
TRBJ1-2 | once | TRBD1 | TRBV5-5 | TGTGCCAGCAGGCCGGGACAGGGCGGGGGTGGCTACACCTTC | CASRPGQGGGGYTF
TRBJ2-5 | . | TRBD1 | TRBV9 | TGTGCCAGCAGCCCTGGACAGGGGGCCCAGACCCAGTACTTC | CASSPGQGAQTQYF
TRBJ2-5 | . | . | TRBV7-9 | TGTGCCAGCAGCCCTGTTTCCGGTCAAGAGACCCAGTACTTC | CASSPVSGQETQYF
TRBJ1-2 | . | . | TRBV21-1 | TGTGCCAGCAGCACAGAACCAGACTTCTATGGCTACACCTTC | CASSTEPDFYGYTF
TRBJ2-3 | . | TRBD1 | TRBV27 | TGTGCCAGCAGTACCACAGGGGCGACGCAGTATTTT | CASSTTGATQYF
TRBJ1-1 | . | . | TRBV29-1 | TGCAGCGTTGATTTGACGGAGAACACTGAAGCTTTCTTT | CSVDLTENTEAFF
TRBJ2-2 | . | . | TRBV9 | TGTGCCAGCAGCGTAAACACGAACACCGGGGAGCTGTTTTTT | CASSVNTNTGELFF
TRBJ1-1 | . | . | TRBV12-5 | TGTGCTAGTGGTTTGGGTGACGCGGGGGCCGAGATTGAAGCTTTCTTT | CASGLGDAGAEIEAFF
TRBJ1-1 | . | TRBD1 | TRBV27 | TGTGCCAGCAGTAGGTTAGGGACAGGGCTGAACACTGAAGCTTTCTTT | CASSRLGTGLNTEAFF
TRBJ2-7 | . | TRBD1 | TRBV28 | TGTGCCAGTCTTGGACAGGCCTACGAGCAGTACTTC | CASLGQAYEQYF
TRBJ1-2 | . | . | TRBV4-1 | TGCGCCAGCAGCCAAGATTGGCCATATCGAGAACCCTACTATGGCTACACCTTC | CASSQDWPYREPYYGYTF
TRBJ2-7 | . | . | TRBV19 | TGTGCCAGTAGTATCGCCAGAACTTCCTACGAGCAGTACTTC | CASSIARTSYEQYF